These 15 T cell receptor beta chains came from one sample sequenced in a study of OX40 agonist ivuxolimab in advanced cancers. Library preparation employed the immunoSEQ multiplex PCR assay. TCRdb mirrors the immuneACCESS table, restricted to in-frame sequences. Some clones are absent from its copies; in checked studies, under half trace to an unresolved V gene, and the reason for the others is unknown. This sample gives under 200,000 clones in total; roughly 94% of them show up just once. Clones ranked in the top ten supply 0.31% of the sample. Specimen: CD4+ or CD8+ T cells sorted from blood, collected in a trial of the OX40 agonist ivuxolimab. The receptor source for this set is an adult with an advanced solid tumor such as melanoma, head and neck, liver or kidney cancer.

The chain employs TRBV5-4 and TRBJ2-1, with a possible D match to TRBD2 (6 bases). V lost 0 bases, J lost 4 bases, and 11 bases lay in between. The CDR3 totals 15 residues. CDR1 and CDR2 (germline): SGHNT, YYREEE (reference sequence). The CDR3 DNA reads as TGTGCCAGCAGCTTGGGGCAGGGAGGATACAATGAGCAGTTCTTC. It encodes CASSLGQGGYNEQFF.

The CDR3 is CASSPMGLSSSYEQYF. CDR3 DNA: TGTGCCAGCAGCCCTATGGGACTGTCGAGCTCCTACGAGCAGTACTTC. V gene TRBV7-2 combines with J gene TRBJ2-5; possible D gene TRBD2, 6 bases. The end of the DNA fits TRBJ2-7 better, so the J call may be wrong. The CDR3 is 16 residues long. Germline CDR1 SGHTA, CDR2 FQGNSA.

The J gene is TRBJ1-2, the V gene TRBV7-2; 7 bases fit TRBD1. Germline assignment: CDR1 SGHTA and CDR2 FQGNSA. The CDR3 is 15 residues long. The ends lost 5 bases at V and 3 bases at J; junction bases unmatched: 9. Here the CDR3 DNA reads TGTGCCAGCAGCCCGCGGACAGGAGTCGACTATGGCTACACCTTC. Its translation is CASSPRTGVDYGYTF.

In this sample, this clone turned up once. The CDR3 loop reads CASSQDLGAAQETQYF. In nucleotides, the CDR3 is TGTGCCAGCAGCCAAGATTTGGGGGCGGCTCAAGAGACCCAGTACTTC. The V and J genes are TRBV4-2 and TRBJ2-5; possible D gene TRBD1, 6 bases. CDR1 is LGHNA, CDR2 YNFKEQ, per germline. The V and J ends lost 0 bases and 2 bases respectively, with 13 bases between them. This CDR3 region has 16 residues.

The chain uses TRBV16 and TRBJ1-1; 8 positions agree with TRBD1. CDR3 length equals 14 residues. V was pared by 4 bases and J by 4 bases, with 5 bases of the junction left unmatched. Germline CDR1 reads KGHSY; CDR2 reads FQNENV. The CDR3 sequence is CASSLIQGGTEAFF. The CDR3 DNA follows: TGTGCCAGCAGCCTAATACAGGGGGGCACTGAAGCTTTCTTT.

The chain carries TRBV6-1 and TRBJ2-3; D unresolved. CDR1 MNHNS and CDR2 SASEGT come from the germline V gene. CDR3 size: 14 residues. V lost 2 bases to trimming and J lost 7 bases, with 13 bases between them. The CDR3 protein is CASSETPSGHTQYF. CDR3 in DNA: TGTGCCAGCAGTGAAACGCCCTCCGGTCATACGCAGTATTTT.

The chain employs TRBV5-5 and TRBJ1-2; no reliable D call. Germline V gene data show CDR1 as SGHKS and CDR2 as YYEKEE (reference sequence). The CDR3 extends over 11 amino acids. V lost 4 bases and J lost 6, with 7 bases in between. The DNA of the CDR3 is TGTGCCAGCAGCGCGACCGATGGCTACACCTTC. This translates into CASSATDGYTF.

This rearrangement joins TRBV5-1 to TRBJ1-2; no clear D. V dropped 0 bases and J dropped 6 bases, with 6 bases sitting between them. This CDR3 is 12 amino acids long. Germline V lookup: CDR1 SGHRS, CDR2 YFSETQ. CDR3 bases: TGCGCCAGCAGCTTGGGCCCTCATGGCTACACCTTC. Protein product: CASSLGPHGYTF. Together with reference TRBV5-1 and TRBJ1-2, the CDR3 gives the full variable domain: KAGVTQTPRYLIKTRGQQVTLSCSPISGHRSVSWYQQTPGQGLQFLFEYFSETQRNKGNFPGRFSGRQFSNSRSEMNVSTLELGDSALYLCASSLGPHGYTFGSGTRLTVV.

The chain links TRBV9 to TRBJ2-3; D tentatively fits TRBD1 or TRBD2 (5 bases each). CDR1 SGDLS and CDR2 YYNGEE come from the germline V gene. The CDR3 sequence is 14 residues long. The ends were cut back, 1 base at V and 2 bases at J, with 8 bases in the middle. The CDR3 coding sequence is TGTGCCAGCAGCGTAATGGGGGACACAGATACGCAGTATTTT. Translation: CASSVMGDTDTQYF.

The chain carries TRBV6-5 and TRBJ1-5, with a tentative D call TRBD1 (6 bases). The CDR3 is 15 amino acids. From germline, CDR1 is MNHEY and CDR2 SVGAGI. The germline V and J ends were trimmed by 2 bases and 4 bases, with 12 bases remaining between them. CDR3 in amino acids: CASSYGGQGNQPQHF. The CDR3 nucleotides are TGTGCCAGCAGTTACGGGGGTCAGGGGAATCAGCCCCAGCATTTT.

The rearrangement uses TRBV14 and TRBJ2-7, with D uncertain. Trimming pared 4 bases from V and 3 bases from J, leaving 16 bases between. Looked up from germline, CDR1 is SGHDN and CDR2 is FVKESK. CDR3 length equals 15 residues. In nucleotides, the CDR3 is TGTGCCAGCAGCCCTAGGAACGACGGATACTACGAGCAGTACTTC. Translated, it gives CASSPRNDGYYEQYF.

CDR3 protein: CASSAGAHNNEQFF. CDR3 nucleotides: TGTGCCAGCAGCGCCGGTGCACATAACAATGAGCAGTTCTTC. This chain uses TRBV11-2 with TRBJ2-1; D not certain. This CDR3 is built from 14 residues. The germline V gene has CDR1 SGHAT and CDR2 FQNNGV. V gave up 5 bases and J gave up 5 bases, with 13 bases separating them.

The V and J genes are TRBV5-6 and TRBJ2-7, with a tentative D call TRBD1 (5 bases). The germline V gene has CDR1 SGHDT and CDR2 YYEEEE. The CDR3 sequence is 15 residues long. Trimming pared 4 bases from V and 5 bases from J, leaving 19 bases between. The CDR3 loop is CASSEFRRVRDEQYF. The CDR3 region has the DNA TGTGCCAGCAGCGAATTCCGTCGCGTCAGGGACGAGCAGTACTTC.

The rearrangement links TRBV6-1 to TRBJ1-3; 8 bases fit TRBD1. From germline, CDR1 is MNHNS and CDR2 SASEGT. CDR3 length: 15 residues. V gave up 5 bases and J gave up 2 bases; unmatched junction bases: 5. CDR3 residues: CASSPRQGTGNTIYF. The CDR3 nucleotides read TGTGCCAGCAGTCCCCGACAGGGGACTGGAAACACCATATATTTT.

This clone showed up just once. The V and J genes are TRBV30 and TRBJ2-3; weak D call: TRBD1 (5 bases). CDR3 length: 15 residues. Per the germline V gene, CDR1 is GTSNPN and CDR2 is SVGIG (reference sequence). V dropped 0 bases and J dropped 3 bases, with 13 bases sitting between them. The CDR3 protein is CAWSVGPHRTDTQYF. The CDR3 nucleotides read TGTGCCTGGAGTGTCGGCCCCCACAGGACAGATACGCAGTATTTT.